These T cell receptor beta chains were read from a single sample in a study of blood T cell repertoires in COVID-19. Assay: immunoSEQ multiplex PCR; the TCRdb copy retains only in-frame clones and omits some. Among 130,000 to 150,000 clones, 70% to 90% were seen once, and the ten largest hold roughly 8%. The specimen sequenced was peripheral blood. The receptors originated from a woman aged 60-70 years with COVID-19, enrolled during active disease. Both conserved end residues are part of each CDR3. The D gene is left open where the match is weak. Clone size appears in some rows only: once, few, many, or a class for an expanded clone.

16 | . | TRBD1 | TRBJ1-6 | TRBV9 | TGTGCCAGCACCGACAGAGGGACAGGCCAAAATTCACCCCTCCACTTT | CASTDRGTGQNSPLHF
12 | . | . | TRBJ2-7 | TRBV27 | TGTGCCAGCAGCTCTACAGGGTTGGAGCAGTACTTC | CASSSTGLEQYF
17 | few | TRBD2 | TRBJ2-7 | TRBV6-2/TRBV6-3 | TGTGCCAGCAGTTACTCGAGAGTTTTTAGCGGGGACTACGAGCAGTACTTC | CASSYSRVFSGDYEQYF
13 | . | . | TRBJ1-3 | TRBV11-2 | TGTGCCAGCAGCCCAGGGCTCGGAAACACCATATATTTT | CASSPGLGNTIYF
15 | once | TRBD2 | TRBJ2-7 | TRBV27 | TGTGCCAGCAGTTCCCGGACTAGATCTCCATACGAGCAGTACTTC | CASSSRTRSPYEQYF
11 | few | . | TRBJ1-2 | TRBV7-9 | TGTGCCAGCAACCAGGCGCCGGCCGCCACCTTC | CASNQAPAATF
14 | . | . | TRBJ1-3 | TRBV6-4 | TGTGCCAGCAGTCCCCACTGGGGAAGCGGCACCATATATTTT | CASSPHWGSGTIYF
13 | . | . | TRBJ2-7 | TRBV4-2 | TGTGCCAGCAGTCGAGACCGAGGGTCCGAGCAGTACTTC | CASSRDRGSEQYF
13 | . | . | TRBJ2-2 | TRBV5-1 | TGCGCCAGCAGCTGGGACTCGGGCGGGGAGCTGTTTTTT | CASSWDSGGELFF
15 | . | TRBD2 | TRBJ2-3 | TRBV9 | TGTGCCAGCAGCGCATTTAGCGGGGGGCCAGATACGCAGTATTTT | CASSAFSGGPDTQYF
16 | few | TRBD2 | TRBJ2-5 | TRBV7-2 | TGTGCCAGCAGCGGCCAGACTAGCGAGGGTGGAGAGACCCAGTACTTC | CASSGQTSEGGETQYF
15 | . | TRBD1 | TRBJ2-7 | TRBV11-2 | TGTGCCAGCAGCTCCGGGACAGGGTTTTCCTACGAGCAGTACTTC | CASSSGTGFSYEQYF
13 | . | . | TRBJ1-1 | TRBV7-3 | TGTGCCAGCAGCTTATCTCAGGGGACTGAAGCTTTCTTT | CASSLSQGTEAFF
13 | . | . | TRBJ1-1 | TRBV28 | TGTGCCAGCAGTGGAGACTCCCCCCCTGAAGCTTTCTTT | CASSGDSPPEAFF
14 | . | TRBD2 | TRBJ2-3 | TRBV2 | TGTGCCACCGGACTAGCGGGGGGGCGGGATACGCAGTATTTT | CATGLAGGRDTQYF
12 | . | . | TRBJ2-7 | TRBV19 | TGTGCCAGTAGTCCGCAGGGAAACGAGCAGTACTTC | CASSPQGNEQYF
16 | . | . | TRBJ2-1 | TRBV21-1 | TGTGCCAGCGGTAGCGGGGGGCCCAGGGCCTACAATGAGCAGTTCTTC | CASGSGGPRAYNEQFF
14 | . | TRBD1 | TRBJ2-3 | TRBV7-9 | TGTGCCAGCTCGGACAGGGCCTTCACAGATACGCAGTATTTT | CASSDRAFTDTQYF
13 | . | . | TRBJ2-7 | TRBV2 | TGTGCCAGCAGTGCGGGACTGAACTACGAGCAGTACTTC | CASSAGLNYEQYF
13 | . | . | TRBJ2-3 | TRBV10-3 | TGTGCCATCACCGGGACTAGCACAGATACGCAGTATTTT | CAITGTSTDTQYF
15 | . | . | TRBJ1-3 | TRBV7-9 | TGTGCCAGCAGCCTACTCCGGGGTTCTGGAAACACCATATATTTT | CASSLLRGSGNTIYF
15 | . | . | TRBJ1-4 | TRBV5-5 | TGTGCCAGCAGCCCGGGACTCGGGCCAAATGAAAAACTGTTTTTT | CASSPGLGPNEKLFF
14 | . | . | TRBJ1-4 | TRBV29-1 | TGCAGCGCCGAGGGAGGGCCAACTAATGAAAAACTGTTTTTT | CSAEGGPTNEKLFF
15 | . | TRBD1 | TRBJ1-6 | TRBV2 | TGTGCCAGCAGTGCCGACAGGGGGCAAAATTCACCCCTCCACTTT | CASSADRGQNSPLHF
15 | once | . | TRBJ1-1 | TRBV2 | TGTGCCAGCAGACGGGGGGTAGGAGGAAACACTGAAGCTTTCTTT | CASRRGVGGNTEAFF
14 | . | TRBD1 | TRBJ1-5 | TRBV5-1 | TGCGCCAGCAGCCGGACAGGGTCGGGCCAGCCCCAGCATTTT | CASSRTGSGQPQHF
15 | . | . | TRBJ1-2 | TRBV6-2/TRBV6-3 | TGTGCCAGCAGTTACGGTGGGCAGGGGAGAAAAGGCTACACCTTC | CASSYGGQGRKGYTF
14 | . | . | TRBJ2-5 | TRBV5-4 | TGTGCCAGCGGCCGAGTGGACTCACAAGAGACCCAGTACTTC | CASGRVDSQETQYF
13 | . | . | TRBJ1-3 | TRBV12-3/TRBV12-4 | TGTGCCAGCAGTTTAACAGTAGGAAACACCATATATTTT | CASSLTVGNTIYF
17 | . | TRBD2 | TRBJ2-3 | TRBV4-3 | TGCGCCAGCAGCCAACTGGCGGGGGGCCCCGGTACAGATACGCAGTATTTT | CASSQLAGGPGTDTQYF
15 | . | . | TRBJ1-5 | TRBV23-1 | TGCGCCAGCAGTCAATCGTCAGGGTACAATCAGCCCCAGCATTTT | CASSQSSGYNQPQHF
16 | . | TRBD2 | TRBJ2-7 | TRBV4-2 | TGTGCCAGCAGCCAAGGGCTAGCGGGGGACTCCTACGAGCAGTACTTC | CASSQGLAGDSYEQYF
14 | . | . | TRBJ1-6 | TRBV30 | TGTGCCTGGAGTGTTGAGAGATCTAATTCACCCCTCCACTTT | CAWSVERSNSPLHF
15 | . | . | TRBJ2-3 | TRBV27 | TGTGCCAGCAGTATGCCGAAACAGGCCACAGATACGCAGTATTTT | CASSMPKQATDTQYF
14 | . | TRBD1 | TRBJ2-7 | TRBV27 | TGTGCCAGCAGAACGGGACAGGAATCCTACGAGCAGTACTTC | CASRTGQESYEQYF
14 | . | TRBD2 | TRBJ2-3 | TRBV29-1 | TGCAGCGTGTCCGCGGGGGATGGCACAGATACGCAGTATTTT | CSVSAGDGTDTQYF
12 | . | . | TRBJ2-1 | TRBV27 | TGTACCGGAGTCGGCCCGAACAATGAGCAGTTCTTC | CTGVGPNNEQFF
16 | . | TRBD2 | TRBJ2-1 | TRBV3-1/TRBV3-2 | TGTGCCAGCAGCCAAGTCTTGCGGGGAGGGAGCGATGAGCAGTTCTTC | CASSQVLRGGSDEQFF
16 | . | . | TRBJ1-6 | TRBV5-1 | TGCGCCAGCAGCTTGGAAAGGGCAGGGCGTAATTCACCCCTCCACTTT | CASSLERAGRNSPLHF